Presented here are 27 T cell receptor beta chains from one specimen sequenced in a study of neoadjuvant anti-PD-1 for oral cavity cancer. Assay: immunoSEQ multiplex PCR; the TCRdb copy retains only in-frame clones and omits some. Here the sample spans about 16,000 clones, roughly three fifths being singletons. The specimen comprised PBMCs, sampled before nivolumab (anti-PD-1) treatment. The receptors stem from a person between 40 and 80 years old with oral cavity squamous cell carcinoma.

The CDR3 region has the DNA TGTGCCAGCAGTGAAAGGGCCACTGGGGCAAACATTCAGTACTTC. Its translation is CASSERATGANIQYF. The chain combines TRBV6-1 with TRBJ2-4, with D possibly TRBD1 on 5 matching bases. The CDR3 totals 15 residues. V gave up 2 bases and J gave up 6 bases, with 14 bases separating them. Per germline, CDR1 MNHNS and CDR2 SASEGT.

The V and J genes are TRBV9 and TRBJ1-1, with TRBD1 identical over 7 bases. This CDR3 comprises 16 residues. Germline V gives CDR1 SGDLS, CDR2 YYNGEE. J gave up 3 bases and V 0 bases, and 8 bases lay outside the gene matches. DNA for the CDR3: TGTGCCAGCAGCGTAGGGATCCAAACAGGGGACACTGAAGCTTTCTTT. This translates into CASSVGIQTGDTEAFF.

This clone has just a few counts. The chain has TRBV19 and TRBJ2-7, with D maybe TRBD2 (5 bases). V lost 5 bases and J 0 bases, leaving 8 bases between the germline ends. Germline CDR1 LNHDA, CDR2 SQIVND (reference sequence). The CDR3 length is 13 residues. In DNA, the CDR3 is TGTGCCAGTAGTCCCGGGATCTCCTACGAGCAGTACTTC. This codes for CASSPGISYEQYF.

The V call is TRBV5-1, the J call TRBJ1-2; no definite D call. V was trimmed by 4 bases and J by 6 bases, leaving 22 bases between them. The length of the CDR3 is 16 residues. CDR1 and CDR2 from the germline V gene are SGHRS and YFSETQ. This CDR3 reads CASSAGHSEGVNGYTF. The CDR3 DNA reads TGCGCCAGCAGCGCGGGCCATAGCGAGGGAGTAAATGGCTACACCTTC.

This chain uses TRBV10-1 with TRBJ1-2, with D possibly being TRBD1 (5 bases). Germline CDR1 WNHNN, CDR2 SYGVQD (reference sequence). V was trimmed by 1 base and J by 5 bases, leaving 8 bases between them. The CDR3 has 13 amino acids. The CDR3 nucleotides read TGCGCCAGCAGTGAGTGGGGCACGTATGGCTACACCTTC. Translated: CASSEWGTYGYTF.

The CDR3 nucleotides read TGTGCCAGCAGTTCGGACAGGAACACTGAAGCTTTCTTT. It encodes CASSSDRNTEAFF. The genes are TRBV27 and TRBJ1-1, with a weak D call TRBD1 (6 bases). The CDR3 contains 13 residues. V was trimmed by 4 bases and J by 1 base, leaving 7 bases between them. Germline lookup yields CDR1 MNHEY and CDR2 SMNVEV (reference sequence).

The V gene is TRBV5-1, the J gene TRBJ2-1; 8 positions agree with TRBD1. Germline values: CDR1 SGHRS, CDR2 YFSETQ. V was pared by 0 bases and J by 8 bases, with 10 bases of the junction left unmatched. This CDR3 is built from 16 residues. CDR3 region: CASSLASAGGFYEQFF. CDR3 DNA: TGCGCCAGCAGCTTGGCATCGGCAGGGGGCTTCTATGAGCAGTTCTTC.

The CDR3 region is CASTRGAGAQHF. The CDR3 nucleotides are TGTGCCAGCACCAGGGGGGCGGGCGCCCAGCATTTT. The J gene is TRBJ1-5, the V gene TRBV7-9; 7 bases align to TRBD1. After removal of 7 bases from V and 11 bases from J, the junction contained 8 bases not matched to a gene. CDR1 and CDR2 from the germline V gene are SEHNR and FQNEAQ (reference sequence). This CDR3 contains 12 residues.

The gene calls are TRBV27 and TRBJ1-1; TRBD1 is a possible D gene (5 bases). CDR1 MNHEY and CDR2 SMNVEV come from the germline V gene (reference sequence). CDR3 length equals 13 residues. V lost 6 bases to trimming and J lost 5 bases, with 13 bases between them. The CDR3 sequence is CASRGRERTEAFF. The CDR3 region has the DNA TGTGCCAGCAGGGGACGGGAAAGAACTGAAGCTTTCTTT.

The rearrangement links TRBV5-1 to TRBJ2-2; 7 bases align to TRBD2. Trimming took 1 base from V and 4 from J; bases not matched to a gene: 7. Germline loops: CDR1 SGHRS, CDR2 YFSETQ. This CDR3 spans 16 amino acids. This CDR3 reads CASSLRAGRVTGELFF. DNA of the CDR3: TGCGCCAGCAGCTTGAGGGCAGGGAGGGTCACCGGGGAGCTGTTTTTT.

Written as DNA, the CDR3 is TGTGCCAGCATGTTTGGGAGGGGGGCCTACGAGCAGTACTTC. Protein product: CASMFGRGAYEQYF. The chain carries TRBV6-1 and TRBJ2-7; D is possibly TRBD2 (7 bases). The CDR3 covers 14 residues. Germline CDR1 is MNHNS and CDR2 is SASEGT. V was trimmed by 7 bases and J by 2 bases, leaving 15 bases between them.

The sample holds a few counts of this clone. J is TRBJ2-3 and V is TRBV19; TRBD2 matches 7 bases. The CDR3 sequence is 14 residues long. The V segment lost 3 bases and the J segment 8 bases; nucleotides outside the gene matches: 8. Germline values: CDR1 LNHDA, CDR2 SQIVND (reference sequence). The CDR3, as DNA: TGTGCCAGTAGTATTGCGGGAGTCGAAGGTACGCAGTATTTT. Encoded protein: CASSIAGVEGTQYF.

CDR3 DNA sequence: TGTGCCAGCAGCGGAGGAAGTCCTCCCTACGAGCAGTACTTC. Amino acid sequence: CASSGGSPPYEQYF. The chain uses TRBV28 and TRBJ2-7, with D maybe TRBD2 (5 bases). Germline CDR1 reads MDHEN; CDR2 reads SYDVKM. The length of the CDR3 is 14 residues. V was pared by 6 bases and J by 2 bases, with 14 bases between.

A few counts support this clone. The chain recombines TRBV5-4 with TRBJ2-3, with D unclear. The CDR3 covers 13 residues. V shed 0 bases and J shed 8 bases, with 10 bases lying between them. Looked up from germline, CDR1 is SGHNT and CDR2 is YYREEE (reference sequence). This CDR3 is CASSLDEPGTQYF. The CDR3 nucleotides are TGTGCCAGCAGCTTGGATGAGCCGGGTACGCAGTATTTT.

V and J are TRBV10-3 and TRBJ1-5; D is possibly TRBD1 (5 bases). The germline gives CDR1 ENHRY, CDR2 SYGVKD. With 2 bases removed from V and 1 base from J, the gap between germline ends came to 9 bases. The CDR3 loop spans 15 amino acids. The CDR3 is CAISEGQGSNQPQHF. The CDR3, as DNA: TGTGCCATCAGTGAGGGGCAGGGCAGCAATCAGCCCCAGCATTTT.

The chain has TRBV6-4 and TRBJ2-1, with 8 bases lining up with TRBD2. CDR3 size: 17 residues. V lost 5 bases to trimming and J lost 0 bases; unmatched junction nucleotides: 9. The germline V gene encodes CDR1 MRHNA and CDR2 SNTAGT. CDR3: CASSREGGHSSYNEQFF. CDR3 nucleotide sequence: TGTGCCAGCAGTCGGGAGGGGGGGCATAGCTCCTACAATGAGCAGTTCTTC.

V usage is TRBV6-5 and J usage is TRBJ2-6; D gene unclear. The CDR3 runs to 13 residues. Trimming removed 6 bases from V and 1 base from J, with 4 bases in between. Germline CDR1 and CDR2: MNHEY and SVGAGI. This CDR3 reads CASRVSGANVLTF. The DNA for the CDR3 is TGTGCCAGCAGGGTGTCTGGGGCCAACGTCCTGACTTTC.

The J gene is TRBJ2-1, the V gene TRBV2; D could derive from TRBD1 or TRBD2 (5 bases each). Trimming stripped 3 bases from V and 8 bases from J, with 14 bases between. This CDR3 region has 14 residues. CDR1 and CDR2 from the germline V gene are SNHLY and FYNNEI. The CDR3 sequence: CASSDRGAIYEQFF. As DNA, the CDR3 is TGTGCCAGCAGTGATCGGGGCGCGATCTATGAGCAGTTCTTC.

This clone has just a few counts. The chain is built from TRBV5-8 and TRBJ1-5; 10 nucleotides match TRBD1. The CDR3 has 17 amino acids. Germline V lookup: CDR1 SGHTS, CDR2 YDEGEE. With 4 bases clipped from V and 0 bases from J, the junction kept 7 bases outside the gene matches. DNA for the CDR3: TGTGCCAGCAGCAAAAGGACAGGGGGAAGTAGCAATCAGCCCCAGCATTTT. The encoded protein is CASSKRTGGSSNQPQHF. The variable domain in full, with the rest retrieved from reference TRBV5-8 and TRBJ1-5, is EAGVTQSPTHLIKTRGQQATLRCSPISGHTSVYWYQQALGLGLQFLLWYDEGEERNRGNFPPRFSGRQFPNYSSELNVNALELEDSALYLCASSKRTGGSSNQPQHFGDGTRLSIL.

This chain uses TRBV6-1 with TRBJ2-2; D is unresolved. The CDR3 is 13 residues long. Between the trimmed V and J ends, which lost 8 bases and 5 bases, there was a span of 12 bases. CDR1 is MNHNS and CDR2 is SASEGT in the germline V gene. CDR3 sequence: CASVGFSTGELFF. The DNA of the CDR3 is TGTGCCAGCGTCGGTTTTAGTACCGGGGAGCTGTTTTTT.

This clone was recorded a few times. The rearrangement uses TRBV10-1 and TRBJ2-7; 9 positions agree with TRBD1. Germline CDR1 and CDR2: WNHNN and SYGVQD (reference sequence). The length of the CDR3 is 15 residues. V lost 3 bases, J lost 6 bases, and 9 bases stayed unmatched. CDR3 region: CASSDGTGNVREQYF. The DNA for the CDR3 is TGCGCCAGCAGTGACGGGACAGGGAATGTCCGCGAGCAGTACTTC.

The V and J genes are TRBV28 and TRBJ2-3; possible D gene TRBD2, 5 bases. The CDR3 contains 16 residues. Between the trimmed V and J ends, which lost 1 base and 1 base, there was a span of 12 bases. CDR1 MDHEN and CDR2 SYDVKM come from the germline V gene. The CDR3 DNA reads TGTGCCAGCAGTTTATCGGACTCCTTGGGCACAGATACGCAGTATTTT. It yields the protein CASSLSDSLGTDTQYF.

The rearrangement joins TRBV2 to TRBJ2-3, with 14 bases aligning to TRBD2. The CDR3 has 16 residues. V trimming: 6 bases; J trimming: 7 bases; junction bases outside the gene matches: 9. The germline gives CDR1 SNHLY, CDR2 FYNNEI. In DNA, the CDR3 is TGTGCCAGCAGGCAAGCAGGGACTAGCGGGAGTTATACGCAGTATTTT. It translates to CASRQAGTSGSYTQYF.

CDR3 DNA: TGTGCCTGGAGTGTATCCGGGCTAGGCACCGGGGAGCTGTTTTTT. Protein product: CAWSVSGLGTGELFF. V and J are TRBV30 and TRBJ2-2; D remains ambiguous. The CDR3 is 15 amino acids. The germline V gene has CDR1 GTSNPN and CDR2 SVGIG (reference sequence). Trimming pared 0 bases from V and 4 bases from J, leaving 12 bases between.

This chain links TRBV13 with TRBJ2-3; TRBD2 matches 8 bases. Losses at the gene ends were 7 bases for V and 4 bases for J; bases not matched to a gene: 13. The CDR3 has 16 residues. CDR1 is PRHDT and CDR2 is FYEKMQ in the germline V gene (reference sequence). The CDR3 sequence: CASNIRAGGLPDTQYF. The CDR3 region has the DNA TGTGCCAGCAACATAAGGGCGGGAGGCCTCCCAGATACGCAGTATTTT.

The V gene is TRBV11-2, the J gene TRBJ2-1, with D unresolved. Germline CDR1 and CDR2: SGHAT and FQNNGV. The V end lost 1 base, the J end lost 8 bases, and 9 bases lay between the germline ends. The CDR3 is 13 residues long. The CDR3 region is CASSLGGRDEQFF. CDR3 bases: TGTGCCAGCAGCTTAGGGGGTAGGGATGAGCAGTTCTTC.

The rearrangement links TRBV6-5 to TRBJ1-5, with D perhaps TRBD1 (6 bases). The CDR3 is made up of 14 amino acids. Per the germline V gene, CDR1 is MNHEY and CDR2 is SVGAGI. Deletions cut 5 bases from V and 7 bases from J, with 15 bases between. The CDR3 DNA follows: TGTGCCAGCAGTATTGGGGGGACAAAACAGCCCCAGCATTTT. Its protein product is CASSIGGTKQPQHF.